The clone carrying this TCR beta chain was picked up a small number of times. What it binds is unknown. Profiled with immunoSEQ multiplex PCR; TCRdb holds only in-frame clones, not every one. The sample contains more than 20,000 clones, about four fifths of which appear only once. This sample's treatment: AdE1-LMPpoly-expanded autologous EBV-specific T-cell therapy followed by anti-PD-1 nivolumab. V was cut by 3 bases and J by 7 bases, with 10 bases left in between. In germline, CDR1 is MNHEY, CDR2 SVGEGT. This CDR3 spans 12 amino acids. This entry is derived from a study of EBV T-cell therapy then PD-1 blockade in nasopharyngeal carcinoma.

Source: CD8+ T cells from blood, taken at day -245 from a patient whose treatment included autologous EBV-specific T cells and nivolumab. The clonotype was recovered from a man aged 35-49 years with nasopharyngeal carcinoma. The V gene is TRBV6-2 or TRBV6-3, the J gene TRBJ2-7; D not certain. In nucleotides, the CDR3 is TGTGCCAGCAGTTATTTACCCAGGGAGCAGTACTTC. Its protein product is CASSYLPREQYF.